The next 12 T cell receptor beta chains were all read from a single sample in a study of cytomegalovirus exposure and HLA in healthy donors. Primers: 60 Vbeta forward and 13 Jbeta reverse. Generated by immunoSEQ multiplex PCR, the TCRdb table keeps only in-frame clones and is missing some. The top ten hold around 13% of the sample, which has some 120,000 clones, over 60% seen once. Input material: PBMCs. The source of these receptors is a woman in her 40s in good health and CMV-seropositive.

V and J are TRBV2 and TRBJ2-7, with 9 positions matching TRBD1. The CDR3 consists of 14 residues. The V segment lost 8 bases and the J segment 4 bases; nucleotides outside the gene matches: 9. Germline V gene sequence: CDR1 SNHLY, CDR2 FYNNEI. Written as DNA, the CDR3 is TGTGCCAGCGGGGAAGACAGGGGGGCTTACGAGCAGTACTTC. Protein product: CASGEDRGAYEQYF.

The chain couples TRBV7-9 to TRBJ2-3, with 8 positions matching TRBD2. V lost 5 bases to trimming and J lost 3 bases; unmatched junction nucleotides: 7. The germline CDR1 and CDR2 sequences are SEHNR and FQNEAQ (reference sequence). The CDR3 totals 15 residues. The CDR3: CASSPQRGQTDTQYF. The CDR3 nucleotides read TGTGCCAGCAGCCCGCAGCGGGGGCAAACAGATACGCAGTATTTT.

This clone was detected a few times. J is TRBJ2-2 and V is TRBV6-6; D is unclear. This CDR3 contains 14 residues. The germline V gene encodes CDR1 MNHNY and CDR2 SVGAGI (reference sequence). Trimming left V 0 bases short and J 3 bases short, with 5 bases between. The CDR3 nucleotides read TGTGCCAGCAGTTACTCGGCGGACACCGGGGAGCTGTTTTTT. Its translation is CASSYSADTGELFF.

The gene calls are TRBV7-9 and TRBJ2-5, with 7 bases fitting TRBD2. Germline loops: CDR1 SEHNR, CDR2 FQNEAQ (reference sequence). With 4 bases clipped from V and 2 bases from J, the junction kept 4 bases outside the gene matches. This CDR3 spans 14 amino acids. The DNA for the CDR3 is TGTGCCAGCAGCTCTTGGGGGGGGCAAGAGACCCAGTACTTC. This codes for CASSSWGGQETQYF.

This clone has only one observation. V is TRBV28 and J is TRBJ2-2; weak D call: TRBD1 (7 bases). Germline V gene lookup returns CDR1 MDHEN and CDR2 SYDVKM. CDR3 length: 16 amino acids. V shed 5 bases and J shed 2 bases, with 15 bases lying between them. CDR3 amino acids: CASSPLGGGNTGELFF. The CDR3 DNA is TGTGCCAGCAGTCCCCTTGGAGGGGGCAACACCGGGGAGCTGTTTTTT.

The chain recombines TRBV7-9 with TRBJ2-7; D might be TRBD2 (6 bases). Trimming cost V 5 bases and J 6 bases, with 11 bases left between them. Germline values: CDR1 SEHNR, CDR2 FQNEAQ (reference sequence). The CDR3 sequence is 12 residues long. The CDR3 loop is CASSPGGSEQYF. The CDR3 nucleotides are TGTGCCAGCAGCCCCGGGGGAAGCGAGCAGTACTTC.

This chain links TRBV28 with TRBJ2-5; a weak D match, TRBD2 (5 bases). Judging by the DNA end, TRBJ2-7 fits better; the J call may be wrong. CDR1 is MDHEN and CDR2 is SYDVKM in the germline V gene. The length of the CDR3 is 13 residues. The CDR3 spells CASSSSISYEQYF. Written as DNA, the CDR3 is TGTGCCAGCAGTTCTAGCATCTCCTACGAGCAGTACTTC.

This clone came up a few times. The chain links TRBV19 to TRBJ1-2, with D hard to call. The CDR3 is 14 amino acids. Between the trimmed V and J ends, which lost 1 base and 0 bases, there was a span of 6 bases. Germline assignment: CDR1 LNHDA and CDR2 SQIVND (reference sequence). This CDR3 reads CASSIVAANYGYTF. CDR3 bases: TGTGCCAGTAGTATAGTGGCAGCTAACTATGGCTACACCTTC. Based on the CDR3 plus reference TRBV19 and TRBJ1-2, the full variable domain is DGGITQSPKYLFRKEGQNVTLSCEQNLNHDAMYWYRQDPGQGLRLIYYSQIVNDFQKGDIAEGYSVSREKKESFPLTVTSAQKNPTAFYLCASSIVAANYGYTFGSGTRLTVV.

As DNA, the CDR3 is TGTGCCAGCAGTTACTGGGGGACAGTGGCCTACGAGCAGTACTTC. This encodes CASSYWGTVAYEQYF. This chain links TRBV28 with TRBJ2-7, with 7 positions matching TRBD1. Germline CDR1 and CDR2: MDHEN and SYDVKM. With V trimmed by 4 bases and J by 2 bases, 8 bases remained unmatched. This CDR3 spans 15 amino acids. Looking up the rest from reference TRBV28 and TRBJ2-7 gives the full variable domain: DVKVTQSSRYLVKRTGEKVFLECVQDMDHENMFWYRQDPGLGLRLIYFSYDVKMKEKGDIPEGYSVSREKKERFSLILESASTNQTSMYLCASSYWGTVAYEQYFGPGTRLTVT.

The V gene is TRBV27, the J gene TRBJ2-7; D unresolved. CDR3 size: 13 residues. V shed 5 bases and J shed 6 bases, with 14 bases lying between them. Germline V CDR1 and CDR2: MNHEY, SMNVEV (reference sequence). The CDR3 nucleotides are TGTGCCAGCAGTCCTTTGACTGTTCGCGAGCAGTACTTC. Amino acids: CASSPLTVREQYF.

This clone was seen once. The chain has TRBV5-1 and TRBJ2-5; D remains ambiguous. The CDR3 sequence is 16 residues long. Germline V gene sequence: CDR1 SGHRS, CDR2 YFSETQ. V was shortened by 2 bases and J by 4 bases, with 18 bases between the two germline ends. CDR3: CASSLNPSSRGETQYF. The CDR3 DNA sequence: TGCGCCAGCAGCTTAAACCCCTCCTCGAGAGGAGAGACCCAGTACTTC.

The chain carries TRBV19 and TRBJ1-3; TRBD1 is a possible D gene (5 bases). Per the germline V gene, CDR1 is LNHDA and CDR2 is SQIVND (reference sequence). CDR3 length equals 15 residues. Trimming pared 5 bases from V and 2 bases from J, leaving 13 bases between. CDR3 amino acids: CASSPVRRAGNTIYF. The CDR3 coding sequence is TGTGCCAGTAGTCCCGTTCGCAGGGCTGGAAACACCATATATTTT.